This TCR beta chain was recorded in a study of blood T cell repertoires in COVID-19. Study background: The cDNA or gDNA used as material had been derived from T cells, B-cell-depleted T cells, or PBMCs.

This clone appeared a few times. This CDR3 spans 14 amino acids. V was pared by 2 bases and J by 9 bases, with 11 bases between. The germline V gene encodes CDR1 SNHLY and CDR2 FYNNEI. Under the authors' procedure: Reference gene primer amplification in the assay estimated nucleated cell counts. Repertoires were generated with immunoSEQ multiplex PCR, while TCRdb's copy carries only in-frame clones and drops some. V and J calls and clone size are those listed in that table; D and trimming were worked out from the DNA. The table includes hundreds of thousands of clones, about 80% detected once. Sequenced sample: peripheral blood. This receptor was identified in a man older than 75 with acute or convalescent COVID-19. The V and J genes are TRBV2 and TRBJ1-6, with D unclear. In nucleotides, the CDR3 is TGTGCCAGCAGTGAATGGGCGCAGACTTCACCCCTCCACTTT. This codes for CASSEWAQTSPLHF. The full variable domain, in which reference TRBV2 and TRBJ1-6 provide the parts outside the CDR3, is EPEVTQTPSHQVTQMGQEVILRCVPISNHLYFYWYRQILGQKVEFLVSFYNNEISEKSEIFDDQFSVERPDGSNFTLKIRSTKLEDSAMYFCASSEWAQTSPLHFGNGTRLTVT.